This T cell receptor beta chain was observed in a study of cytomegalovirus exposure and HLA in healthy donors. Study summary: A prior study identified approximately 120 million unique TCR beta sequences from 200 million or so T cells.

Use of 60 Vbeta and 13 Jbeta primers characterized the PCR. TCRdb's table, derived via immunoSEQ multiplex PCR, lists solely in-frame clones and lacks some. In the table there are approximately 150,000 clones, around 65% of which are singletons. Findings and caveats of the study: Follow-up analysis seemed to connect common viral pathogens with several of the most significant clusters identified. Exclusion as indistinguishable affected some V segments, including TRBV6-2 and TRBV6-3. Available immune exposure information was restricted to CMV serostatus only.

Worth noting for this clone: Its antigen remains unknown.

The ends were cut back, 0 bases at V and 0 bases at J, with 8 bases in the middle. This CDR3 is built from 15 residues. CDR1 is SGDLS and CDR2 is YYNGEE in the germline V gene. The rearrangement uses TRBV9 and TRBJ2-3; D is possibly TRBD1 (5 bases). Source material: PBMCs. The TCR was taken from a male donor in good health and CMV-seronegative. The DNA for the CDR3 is TGTGCCAGCAGCGTAGTACAGGCTAGCACAGATACGCAGTATTTT. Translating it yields CASSVVQASTDTQYF.